One and the same sample provided the 24 T cell receptor beta chains below, sequenced in a study of CD8 T cells in Susac syndrome. Reverse transcription used roughly 0.45 to 1 ug RNA and random hexamers. TCRdb used MiXCR to reprocess the immunoSEQ multiplex PCR reads, holding one entry per CDR3 protein. The sample carries some 300,000 distinct CDR3 sequences, around 85% recorded once. Specimen: CD8+ T cells from PBMCs. The receptors derive from a human donor with multiple sclerosis.

The chain couples TRBV6-5 to TRBJ2-5; no reliable D call. The V end was cut by 3 bases, the J end by 2 bases, with 19 bases between. This CDR3 is 17 amino acids long. From germline, CDR1 is MNHEY and CDR2 SVGAGI. The CDR3 DNA reads TGTGCCAGCAGTTATACCCCCGCAGTGATGGGTCAAGAGACCCAGTACTTC. It translates to CASSYTPAVMGQETQYF.

The chain couples TRBV13 to TRBJ2-1, with D possibly called TRBD1 or TRBD2 (6 bases each). The V end was cut by 4 bases, the J end by 14 bases, with 15 bases between. The germline gives CDR1 PRHDT, CDR2 FYEKMQ (reference sequence). CDR3 length: 12 amino acids. CDR3 sequence (DNA): TGTGCCAGCAGCTACCAGTCAGGGGAGGAGTTCTTC. Translation: CASSYQSGEEFF.

The gene calls are TRBV9 and TRBJ1-1; D may be TRBD1 (6 bases). The V gene's germline CDR1 is SGDLS and CDR2 YYNGEE. This CDR3 comprises 14 residues. V was cut by 0 bases and J by 5 bases, with 11 bases left in between. The CDR3 bases are TGTGCCAGCAGCGTAGGAGGAGGGGGGACTGAAGCTTTCTTT. This translates into CASSVGGGGTEAFF.

CDR3 amino acids: CASSYSARGGTEAFF. The DNA of the CDR3 is TGTGCCAGCAGTTACTCGGCCCGGGGGGGCACTGAAGCTTTCTTT. The V gene is TRBV6-5, the J gene TRBJ1-1, with D tentatively TRBD1 (5 bases). The CDR3 spans 15 residues. Trimming left V 0 bases short and J 4 bases short, with 12 bases between. From germline, CDR1 is MNHEY and CDR2 SVGAGI.

J is TRBJ2-7 and V is TRBV19; a weak D match, TRBD2 (5 bases). Germline loops: CDR1 LNHDA, CDR2 SQIVND (reference sequence). V was cut by 3 bases and J by 1 base, with 10 bases left in between. This CDR3 region has 14 residues. CDR3 in amino acids: CASSMAGVSYEQYF. The CDR3 DNA is TGTGCCAGTAGTATGGCGGGCGTATCCTACGAGCAGTACTTC.

V gene TRBV11-3 combines with J gene TRBJ2-1; TRBD2 matches 11 bases. V gave up 5 bases and J gave up 5 bases; unmatched junction bases: 5. The CDR3 has 15 amino acids. CDR1 is SGHNT, CDR2 YENEEA, per germline. CDR3 loop: CASSAGTSGNNEQFF. Written as DNA, the CDR3 is TGTGCCAGCAGCGCCGGGACTAGCGGCAACAATGAGCAGTTCTTC.

The rearrangement joins TRBV20-1 to TRBJ2-7; D could derive from TRBD1 or TRBD2 (5 bases each). V lost 1 base and J lost 4, with 8 bases in between. There are 12 residues in the CDR3. In germline, CDR1 is DFQATT, CDR2 SNEGSKA (reference sequence). The CDR3 protein is CSARGWGYEQYF. CDR3 DNA sequence: TGCAGTGCTAGAGGGTGGGGGTACGAGCAGTACTTC.

A single count supports this clonotype. The V gene is TRBV14, the J gene TRBJ1-6, with D hard to call. Germline values: CDR1 SGHDN, CDR2 FVKESK. V lost 2 bases to trimming and J lost 9 bases, with 8 bases between them. CDR3 length: 13 amino acids. The CDR3 reads CASSQSQFSPLHF. CDR3 nucleotides: TGTGCCAGCAGCCAAAGCCAGTTTTCACCCCTCCACTTT.

The V gene is TRBV28, the J gene TRBJ2-3, with 8 bases identical to TRBD1. V gave up 7 bases and J gave up 0 bases; unmatched junction bases: 9. This CDR3 contains 16 residues. Germline V lookup: CDR1 MDHEN, CDR2 SYDVKM. The CDR3 DNA follows: TGTGCCAGCAATCCGTCGCAGGGGGCGAGCACAGATACGCAGTATTTT. Its protein product is CASNPSQGASTDTQYF.

This CDR3 is CAISQPSNYNEQFF. As DNA, the CDR3 is TGTGCCATCAGTCAACCTAGTAACTACAATGAGCAGTTCTTC. V is TRBV10-3 and J is TRBJ2-1; D unclear. The CDR3 extends over 14 amino acids. Deletions cut 5 bases from V and 3 bases from J, with 11 bases between. CDR1 and CDR2 (germline): ENHRY, SYGVKD.

This clonotype was found once. This chain links TRBV20-1 with TRBJ1-1, with 7 bases aligning to TRBD1. Germline CDR1 and CDR2: DFQATT and SNEGSKA (reference sequence). V trimming: 6 bases; J trimming: 1 base; junction bases outside the gene matches: 5. The CDR3 extends over 13 amino acids. The CDR3 DNA sequence: TGCAGTGCGACAGGGACGGGGAACACTGAAGCTTTCTTT. It yields the protein CSATGTGNTEAFF.

Turning to this clonotype: One end of the junction is discordant with germline, which a read error may explain. This chain connects TRBV13 to TRBJ2-5; D is ambiguous. The length of the CDR3 is 9 residues. Germline-derived CDR1 and CDR2 are PRHDT and FYEKMQ (reference sequence). CDR3 region: CASRAHQDF. In DNA, the CDR3 is TGTGCCAGCAGAGCACACCAGGACTTC.

The chain links TRBV25-1 to TRBJ1-4; D remains unclear. Per the germline V gene, CDR1 is MGHDK and CDR2 is SYGVNS. Between the trimmed V and J ends, which lost 4 bases and 5 bases, there was a span of 14 bases. The CDR3 consists of 15 residues. CDR3 amino acids: CASSAVGRRNEKLFF. CDR3 nucleotide sequence: TGTGCCAGCAGTGCGGTCGGACGGAGAAATGAAAAACTGTTTTTT.

This sequence joins TRBV7-9 and TRBJ2-7; TRBD1 agrees at 7 bases. Per germline, CDR1 SEHNR and CDR2 FQNEAQ (reference sequence). V lost 4 bases, J lost 9 bases, and 3 bases stayed unmatched. The CDR3 spans 11 residues. CDR3 bases: TGTGCCAGCAGCTCCGGACAGGTGCAGTACTTC. Amino acids: CASSSGQVQYF.

The chain is built from TRBV27 and TRBJ2-1; D is unresolved. V was trimmed by 2 bases and J by 9 bases, leaving 8 bases between them. CDR3 length: 12 amino acids. Germline CDR1 reads MNHEY; CDR2 reads SMNVEV (reference sequence). This CDR3 reads CASSLAYGEQFF. CDR3 nucleotides: TGTGCCAGCAGTTTAGCGTACGGTGAGCAGTTCTTC.

The table lists this clonotype with a few counts. This chain connects TRBV4-3 to TRBJ2-3, with D tentatively TRBD1 (6 bases). Per germline, CDR1 LGHNA and CDR2 YSLEER. V lost 4 bases, J lost 8 bases, and 19 bases lay in between. CDR3 length: 15 amino acids. CDR3 nucleotide sequence: TGCGCCAGCAGCCGGGACACCGGGCTCTTCCCTACGCAGTATTTT. This gives the protein CASSRDTGLFPTQYF.

The CDR3: CASSFSLIYNEQFF. In DNA form, the CDR3 reads TGTGCCAGCAGTTTTAGCCTCATCTACAATGAGCAGTTCTTC. V usage is TRBV28 and J usage is TRBJ2-1; no clear D. CDR3 length: 14 amino acids. Germline CDR1 and CDR2: MDHEN and SYDVKM. V was trimmed by 3 bases and J by 3 bases, leaving 9 bases between them.

V and J are TRBV19 and TRBJ2-1; possible D gene TRBD2, 5 bases. The CDR3 contains 13 residues. V lost 3 bases and J 3 bases, leaving 6 bases between the germline ends. The germline V gene has CDR1 LNHDA and CDR2 SQIVND (reference sequence). CDR3 loop: CASSIRDYNEQFF. In DNA form, the CDR3 reads TGTGCCAGTAGTATCCGGGACTACAATGAGCAGTTCTTC.

The chain recombines TRBV27 with TRBJ2-1, with TRBD1 identical over 11 bases. Germline V gene data show CDR1 as MNHEY and CDR2 as SMNVEV (reference sequence). The CDR3 consists of 14 residues. V lost 4 bases and J lost 9; bases outside the gene matches: 5. For the CDR3, the DNA is TGTGCCAGCAGTTCGCCGGGACAGGGGGTTGAGCAGTTCTTC. The encoded protein is CASSSPGQGVEQFF.

This chain connects TRBV12-3 or TRBV12-4 to TRBJ1-2; a weak D match, TRBD1 (5 bases). The CDR3 loop spans 12 amino acids. V was clipped by 11 bases and J by 5 bases, with 15 bases between them. In nucleotides, the CDR3 is TGTGCCTGGGACCGACTTGGGTATGGCTACACCTTC. It codes for CAWDRLGYGYTF.

This clonotype was recorded once. The rearrangement links TRBV4-3 to TRBJ2-3, with D uncertain. CDR1 is LGHNA, CDR2 YSLEER, per germline. Trimming removed 0 bases from V and 14 bases from J, with 18 bases in between. This CDR3 spans 14 amino acids. The CDR3 sequence is CASSQDLYALVPYF. CDR3 DNA: TGCGCCAGCAGCCAAGATCTGTACGCGCTTGTACCGTATTTT.

This chain links TRBV9 with TRBJ2-7; D could derive from TRBD1 or TRBD2 (5 bases each). Trimming took 4 bases from V and 4 from J, leaving 12 bases between them. This CDR3 contains 13 residues. Germline values: CDR1 SGDLS, CDR2 YYNGEE. The CDR3 nucleotides are TGTGCCAGCAGCCCTTATGAGGGGTACGAGCAGTACTTC. It encodes CASSPYEGYEQYF.

The CDR3 DNA is TGTGCCAGCAGCTTAGTGCGGGCCACCGGGGAGCTGTTTTTT. It codes for CASSLVRATGELFF. The chain carries TRBV11-2 and TRBJ2-2; maybe TRBD2 (5 bases). Germline CDR1 SGHAT, CDR2 FQNNGV. V was shortened by 1 base and J by 4 bases, with 7 bases between the two germline ends. The CDR3 consists of 14 residues.

The chain recombines TRBV5-1 with TRBJ2-1; D is possibly TRBD2 (5 bases). The CDR3 is 14 amino acids. Germline-derived CDR1 and CDR2 are SGHRS and YFSETQ. Trimming stripped 4 bases from V and 5 bases from J, with 13 bases between. CDR3 DNA sequence: TGCGCCAGCAGCCGGACTTGGGAAAACAATGAGCAGTTCTTC. Translation: CASSRTWENNEQFF.